This T cell receptor beta chain emerged from a study of control samples from healthy donors and cancer patients. The CDR3 consists of 12 residues. Trimming removed 3 bases from V and 3 bases from J, with 3 bases in between. CDR1 and CDR2 from the germline V gene are KGHDR and SFDVKD. With regard to this clone: This specimen includes other DNA sequences encoding the same CDR3.

Clones were read by immunoSEQ multiplex PCR, and TCRdb kept only the in-frame ones, dropping some. The repertoire consists of 250,000 to 300,000 clones, with over 70% occurring once and the leading ten covering roughly 13%. This clonotype was obtained from a woman aged 55-69 years with lung cancer. Sample: PBMCs. This rearrangement joins TRBV24-1 to TRBJ2-3; no firm D call. CDR3 nucleotides: TGTGCCACCAGTGATATAACAGATACGCAGTATTTT. Encoded protein: CATSDITDTQYF.